This T cell receptor (beta chain) was profiled in a study of shared clonotypes between healthy human individuals. Trimming took 3 bases from V and 4 from J; bases not matched to a gene: 6. The CDR3 is made up of 16 amino acids. The germline V gene has CDR1 MNHEY and CDR2 SMNVEV (reference sequence). Naive CD8 cells comprised CD45RO-negative, CCR7-positively selected cells, excluding terminally differentiated effector memory CD45RA+ cells. For every subset, genomic DNA was evenly distributed across several immunoSEQ plates. Sequencing was performed with immunoSEQ multiplex PCR; in TCRdb, only in-frame clones are kept and a portion is missing. The sample has around 2,000,000 clones, just over 90% seen once.

This clonotype was obtained from a man younger than 35 in good health. Some clones in this sample may be carry-over from other donors' samples. Sequenced material: naive CD8+ T cells from PBMCs. This chain joins TRBV27 and TRBJ2-6; 7 nucleotides match TRBD1. CDR3 nucleotides: TGTGCCAGCAGTTTTGCTGTCAGGGGGGGGGCCAACGTCCTGACTTTC. It specifies CASSFAVRGGANVLTF.